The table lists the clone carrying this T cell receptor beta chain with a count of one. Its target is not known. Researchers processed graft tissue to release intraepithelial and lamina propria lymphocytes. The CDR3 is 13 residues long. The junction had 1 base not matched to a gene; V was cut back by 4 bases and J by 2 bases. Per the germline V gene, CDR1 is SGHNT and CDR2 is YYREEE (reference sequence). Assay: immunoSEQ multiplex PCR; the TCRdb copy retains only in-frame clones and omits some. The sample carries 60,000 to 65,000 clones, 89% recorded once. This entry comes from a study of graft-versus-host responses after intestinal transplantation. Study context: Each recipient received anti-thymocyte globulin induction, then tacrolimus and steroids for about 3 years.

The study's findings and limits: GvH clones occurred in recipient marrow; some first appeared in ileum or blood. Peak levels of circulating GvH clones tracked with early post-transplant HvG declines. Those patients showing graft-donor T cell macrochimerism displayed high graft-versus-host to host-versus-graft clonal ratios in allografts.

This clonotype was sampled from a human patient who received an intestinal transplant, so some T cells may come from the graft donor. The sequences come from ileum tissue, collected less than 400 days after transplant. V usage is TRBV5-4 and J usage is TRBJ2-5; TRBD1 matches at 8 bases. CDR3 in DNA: TGTGCCAGCAGCCGGACAGGGCAAGAGACCCAGTACTTC. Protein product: CASSRTGQETQYF.